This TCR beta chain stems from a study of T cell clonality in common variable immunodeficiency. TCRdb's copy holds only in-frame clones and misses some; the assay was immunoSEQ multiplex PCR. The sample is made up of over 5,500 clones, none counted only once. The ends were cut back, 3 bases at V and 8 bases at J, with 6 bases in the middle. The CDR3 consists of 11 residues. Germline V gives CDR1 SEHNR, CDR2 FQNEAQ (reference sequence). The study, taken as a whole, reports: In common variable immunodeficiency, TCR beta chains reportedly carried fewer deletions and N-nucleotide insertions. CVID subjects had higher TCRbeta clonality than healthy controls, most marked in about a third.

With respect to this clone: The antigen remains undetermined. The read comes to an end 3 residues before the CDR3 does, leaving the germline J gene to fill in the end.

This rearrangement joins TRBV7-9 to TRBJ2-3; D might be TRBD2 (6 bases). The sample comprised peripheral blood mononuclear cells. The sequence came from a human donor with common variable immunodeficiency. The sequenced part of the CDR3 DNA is TGTGCCAGCAGCTTGGGACTTACG. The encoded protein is CASSLGLT. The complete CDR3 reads CASSLGLTQYF. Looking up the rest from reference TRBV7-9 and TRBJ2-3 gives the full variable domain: DTGVSQNPRHKITKRGQNVTFRCDPISEHNRLYWYRQTLGQGPEFLTYFQNEAQLEKSRLLSDRFSAERPKGSFSTLEIQRTEQGDSAMYLCASSLGLTQYFGPGTRLTVL.